The rows below give T cell receptor beta chains drawn from one sample of a study of T cell repertoires in cytomegalovirus infection. TCRdb ran MiXCR on the reads and lists one entry per CDR3 protein. The table has about 330,000 distinct CDR3 sequences, more than 8% seen once. Material: PBMCs. The receptors derive from a human donor in good health (CMV status not recorded). Some clones in this sample may be carry-over from other donors' samples. CDR3s leave out the opening cysteine and the closing phenylalanine or tryptophan. Fields, in order: CDR3 protein, V gene.

CDR3aa: ASSSTPRGQSNSNQPQH; v_gene: TRBV7-2
CDR3aa: ASSTTGDYEQY; v_gene: TRBV19
CDR3aa: AISEFRDGGSSGANVLT; v_gene: TRBV10-3
CDR3aa: ASSFTGGWTGELF; v_gene: TRBV7-9
CDR3aa: ASSSWTSGGARDEQF; v_gene: TRBV6-2/TRBV6-3
CDR3aa: ASSLGGGLLNQPQH; v_gene: TRBV7-2
CDR3aa: ASSLLVGTEAF; v_gene: TRBV7-2
CDR3aa: ASGTVGNTIY; v_gene: TRBV6-5
CDR3aa: ASSPTGIYGYT; v_gene: TRBV2
CDR3aa: ASSPQQAGVTMNTEAF; v_gene: TRBV6-2/TRBV6-3
CDR3aa: AWSGGTSGDTDTQY; v_gene: TRBV30
CDR3aa: ASSQGGAGEGNQPQH; v_gene: TRBV4-3
CDR3aa: ASNWAYQETQY; v_gene: TRBV6-1
CDR3aa: ASSLQPNQPQH; v_gene: TRBV7-2
CDR3aa: SANIEGYGYT; v_gene: TRBV20-1
CDR3aa: ASSQDRIRNTEAF; v_gene: TRBV4-3
CDR3aa: ASSQDSRTSLEAF; v_gene: TRBV4-1
CDR3aa: ASSGGGESPLH; v_gene: TRBV28
CDR3aa: ASSTTGFNSGNTIY; v_gene: TRBV12-3/TRBV12-4
CDR3aa: ASHHPPYNEQF; v_gene: TRBV27
CDR3aa: ASSYVRNEQF; v_gene: TRBV6-2/TRBV6-3
CDR3aa: ASSQGAGLAGEETQY; v_gene: TRBV4-1
CDR3aa: ASSFGQGVRNEQY; v_gene: TRBV9
CDR3aa: ASSSSLGGNYGYT; v_gene: TRBV7-2
CDR3aa: ASSQAMKTQY; v_gene: TRBV14
CDR3aa: ASSPYPGQDEQY; v_gene: TRBV4-1
CDR3aa: ASSQEWPGAYNEQF; v_gene: TRBV4-3
CDR3aa: ASSLGTTPDTQY; v_gene: TRBV7-2
CDR3aa: ASSWGLAGNYEQY; v_gene: TRBV12-3/TRBV12-4
CDR3aa: ASRRRGFQETQY; v_gene: TRBV6-1
CDR3aa: ASSWVGDYEQY; v_gene: TRBV7-4
CDR3aa: ASKPPGPTDTQY; v_gene: TRBV7-2
CDR3aa: ASSDVSNQPQH; v_gene: TRBV7-9
CDR3aa: ASSAPGQEKYNIQY; v_gene: TRBV5-6
CDR3aa: ASSIVAGGKNIQY; v_gene: TRBV19
CDR3aa: ASSFVRQANEQF; v_gene: TRBV27
CDR3aa: ASSLWGQGNEQY; v_gene: TRBV5-3